This record concerns one T cell receptor (beta chain) sequence. Which cohort a participant joined came from the clinical history participants gave. The record originates from a study of blood T cell repertoires in COVID-19. V dropped 3 bases and J dropped 4; count of bases not matched to a gene: 6. The CDR3 covers 16 residues. The V gene's germline CDR1 is SGHTA and CDR2 FQGTGA. The assay was immunoSEQ multiplex PCR, and TCRdb's table has in-frame clones only and misses some. The table includes 250,000 to 300,000 clones, approximately 90% detected once. The chain recombines TRBV7-3 with TRBJ2-5; 12 bases match TRBD2. This receptor was taken from a woman aged 55-75 years in a cohort exposed to, infected with or recovered from COVID-19 (not recorded which). Sequencing was performed on PBMCs or T cells enriched from blood (not recorded which). CDR3 nucleotides: TGTGCCAGCAGCTTGACTAGCGGGAGTGTTGGAGAGACCCAGTACTTC. Translating it yields CASSLTSGSVGETQYF.